This TCR beta chain appears in the sequencing data of a study of cytomegalovirus exposure and HLA in healthy donors. This clone was observed once. Its target is not known. Vbeta (60) and Jbeta (13) primers were used in the PCR. The method was immunoSEQ multiplex PCR; TCRdb's version includes in-frame clones alone and lacks a portion of them. The table shows approximately 190,000 clones, with over 80% occurring only once. Regarding the study as a whole: An analysis done earlier found most TCR beta V segments productive about 87% or about 30% of the time. Sequencing depth across donors, presence/absence analyses assumed, was roughly uniform. A list of roughly 180 TCR beta chains associated with cytomegalovirus was given.

Sequenced material: PBMCs. This receptor was taken from a man in his thirties or forties in good health and CMV-seronegative.

For the CDR3, the DNA is TGTGCCAGCAGCCAGATTTTGACTGCAGATACGCAGTATTTT. Amino acid sequence: CASSQILTADTQYF. V and J are TRBV14 and TRBJ2-3; no clear D. This CDR3 comprises 14 residues. V was trimmed by 3 bases and J by 4 bases, leaving 11 bases between them. Germline-derived CDR1 and CDR2 are SGHDN and FVKESK.